These 27 T cell receptor beta chains were all obtained from the same sample, sequenced in a study of blood T cells in healthy people across ages (dated by TCRdb to between 2015 and 2016). The method behind the library was 5' RACE. TCRdb names Illumina HiSeq 2500 as the instrument used. A second PCR of roughly 7 to 11 cycles was performed with a sample-barcoded 5' primer and a J-beta primer mix. In TCRdb, the public reads were trimmed at Q25 with fastp and aligned with MiXCR, with productive beta chains retained. Each record represents a unique CDR3 protein, reported with the most common genes and DNA among its rows. This sample gives 730,000 or so distinct CDR3 sequences in total; around 43% of them show up just once. Around 30% of the sample comes from the top ten. Sequencing was carried out using blood. The source of these receptors is a man aged 80 or over in good health.

This clonotype came up a few times. The chain recombines TRBV7-2 with TRBJ2-5; 12 bases are a match to TRBD2. Trimming at V came to 4 bases and at J to 5 bases, leaving 8 bases not matched to a gene. Per germline, CDR1 SGHTA and CDR2 FQGNSA. The CDR3 is 16 residues long. CDR3: CASSYLAGGLGETQYF. In DNA, the CDR3 is TGTGCCAGCAGCTATCTAGCGGGGGGGTTAGGGGAGACCCAGTACTTC.

There are a few counts of this clonotype. The J gene is TRBJ2-1, the V gene TRBV2; D might be TRBD2 (7 bases). The V end lost 8 bases, the J end lost 4 bases, and 24 bases lay between the germline ends. The germline V gene encodes CDR1 SNHLY and CDR2 FYNNEI. This CDR3 has 17 residues. CDR3 bases: TGTGCCAGCTCCCGGCTGGGGGGGCCAGGTGTATACAATGAGCAGTTCTTC. Its protein product is CASSRLGGPGVYNEQFF. The whole variable domain, remainder taken from reference TRBV2 and TRBJ2-1, is EPEVTQTPSHQVTQMGQEVILRCVPISNHLYFYWYRQILGQKVEFLVSFYNNEISEKSEIFDDQFSVERPDGSNFTLKIRSTKLEDSAMYFCASSRLGGPGVYNEQFFGPGTRLTVL.

This clonotype was detected a few times. This chain uses TRBV6-2 or TRBV6-3 with TRBJ2-1; TRBD2 is a possible D gene (5 bases). Germline V gene data show CDR1 as MNHEY and CDR2 as SVGEGT. The CDR3 contains 15 residues. V shed 8 bases and J shed 8 bases, with 22 bases lying between them. The CDR3 here is CASVGRGIFVDEQFF. In nucleotides, the CDR3 is TGTGCCAGCGTCGGTAGAGGGATATTCGTCGATGAGCAGTTCTTC.

The V and J genes are TRBV4-2 and TRBJ2-1; TRBD2 matches 11 bases. The V segment lost 5 bases and the J segment 8 bases; nucleotides outside the gene matches: 11. Looked up from germline, CDR1 is LGHNA and CDR2 is YNFKEQ. This CDR3 contains 16 residues. The CDR3 here is CASSFDSGGAHYEQFF. The CDR3 coding sequence is TGTGCCAGCAGCTTCGATAGCGGGGGGGCACACTATGAGCAGTTCTTC.

This rearrangement joins TRBV25-1 to TRBJ2-5, with D perhaps matching TRBD2 (6 bases). The CDR3 is made up of 16 amino acids. Trimming pared 1 base from V and 1 base from J, leaving 13 bases between. CDR1 and CDR2 from the germline V gene are MGHDK and SYGVNS. CDR3 nucleotide sequence: TGTGCCAGCAGTGAATCGGGAGCCACTACCCAAGAGACCCAGTACTTC. It specifies CASSESGATTQETQYF.

This clonotype was seen ten or more times. For the CDR3, the DNA is TGTGCCAGCAGCCCGCACATCACTAGCGGGGTTGTCTACGAGCAGTACTTC. Its translation: CASSPHITSGVVYEQYF. The chain combines TRBV4-2 with TRBJ2-7; 10 nucleotides agree with TRBD2. The CDR3 extends over 17 amino acids. V lost 4 bases to trimming and J lost 3 bases; unmatched junction nucleotides: 12. Germline V gene sequence: CDR1 LGHNA, CDR2 YNFKEQ.

The chain combines TRBV9 with TRBJ2-3; no definite D call. The CDR3 runs to 15 residues. Germline V gives CDR1 SGDLS, CDR2 YYNGEE. The V and J ends lost 4 bases and 4 bases respectively, with 16 bases between them. The CDR3 reads CASSSGEGGADTQYF. CDR3 bases: TGTGCCAGCAGCTCTGGGGAAGGTGGCGCAGATACGCAGTATTTT.

This clonotype was seen more than once but under ten times. The chain couples TRBV7-2 to TRBJ2-7; TRBD1 matches at 9 bases. Germline V gene lookup returns CDR1 SGHTA and CDR2 FQGNSA. Losses at the gene ends were 5 bases for V and 4 bases for J; bases not matched to a gene: 9. The CDR3 covers 15 residues. This CDR3 is CASSEATGGLYEQYF. CDR3 DNA sequence: TGTGCCAGCAGCGAGGCGACAGGGGGTCTTTACGAGCAGTACTTC.

This clonotype appeared a few times. The chain carries TRBV14 and TRBJ1-6; 7 nucleotides line up with TRBD1. This CDR3 is 18 amino acids long. CDR1 and CDR2 (germline): SGHDN, FVKESK. Trimming cost V 0 bases and J 14 bases; bases outside gene matches: 19. The CDR3 coding sequence is TGTGCCAGCAGCCAAGATCCCATCAACAGGGGCTTTTATCGGGCCCTCCACTTT. Amino acids: CASSQDPINRGFYRALHF. Full variable domain (rest looked up from reference TRBV14 and TRBJ1-6): EAGVTQFPSHSVIEKGQTVTLRCDPISGHDNLYWYRRVMGKEIKFLLHFVKESKQDESGMPNNRFLAERTGGTYSTLKVQPAELEDSGVYFCASSQDPINRGFYRALHFGNGTRLTVT.

The chain carries TRBV27 and TRBJ2-6, with D perhaps TRBD2 (6 bases). Trimming removed 8 bases from V and 4 bases from J, with 18 bases in between. Per germline, CDR1 MNHEY and CDR2 SMNVEV (reference sequence). The CDR3 contains 16 residues. CDR3: CASGPGARSGANVLTF. CDR3 in DNA: TGTGCCAGCGGACCGGGAGCCAGGTCCGGGGCCAACGTCCTGACTTTC.

This clonotype was seen many times. The chain links TRBV12-3 or TRBV12-4 to TRBJ2-3; either TRBD1 or TRBD2 may fit D (6 bases each). The CDR3 has 14 residues. The V end was cut by 2 bases, the J end by 6 bases, with 12 bases between. Written as DNA, the CDR3 is TGTGCCAGCAGTTTATCCGGGGGCGCGGATACGCAGTATTTT. It specifies CASSLSGGADTQYF.

In this sample, this clonotype turned up a few times. The chain links TRBV6-2 or TRBV6-3 to TRBJ2-4; D is perhaps TRBD2 (7 bases). The J call is doubtful: the DNA matches TRBJ2-7 better. The CDR3 is 13 amino acids. CDR1 MNHEY and CDR2 SVGEGT come from the germline V gene. The CDR3 spells CASSPDGGLEQYF. The CDR3 coding sequence is TGTGCCAGCAGTCCCGACGGGGGGCTCGAGCAGTACTTC.

This clonotype was seen at least ten times. J is TRBJ2-5 and V is TRBV7-9; TRBD2 might be the D (5 bases). The length of the CDR3 is 12 residues. Germline CDR1 is SEHNR and CDR2 is FQNEAQ (reference sequence). Trimming left V 6 bases short and J 5 bases short, with 10 bases between. The CDR3, as DNA: TGTGCCAGCAGTTTCCGCGGGGAGACCCAGTACTTC. Its protein product is CASSFRGETQYF.

V usage is TRBV5-1 and J usage is TRBJ2-3; TRBD2 matches 11 bases. Germline assignment: CDR1 SGHRS and CDR2 YFSETQ. V was clipped by 2 bases and J by 3 bases; unmatched bases: 5. CDR3 length: 16 amino acids. In nucleotides, the CDR3 is TGCGCCAGCAGCTTAACTAGCGGGAGAGGTACAGATACGCAGTATTTT. This encodes CASSLTSGRGTDTQYF.

The table lists this clonotype with a few counts. The rearrangement links TRBV20-1 to TRBJ2-1; 9 nucleotides agree with TRBD2. Germline V gives CDR1 DFQATT, CDR2 SNEGSKA (reference sequence). CDR3 size: 13 residues. V trimming: 2 bases; J trimming: 9 bases; junction bases outside the gene matches: 5. CDR3 region: CSARKAGGTEQFF. The DNA for the CDR3 is TGCAGTGCTAGAAAGGCGGGAGGGACTGAGCAGTTCTTC.

In its sample, this clonotype was seen a few times. The V and J genes are TRBV7-2 and TRBJ2-7; 9 bases fit TRBD2. The CDR3 sequence is 16 residues long. The V gene's germline CDR1 is SGHTA and CDR2 FQGNSA. V lost 1 base and J lost 3; bases outside the gene matches: 7. The CDR3 DNA reads TGTGCCAGCAGCTTAGATTTCGCGGGAGGGCGCTACGAGCAGTACTTC. Translated, it gives CASSLDFAGGRYEQYF.

A few counts support this clonotype. The gene calls are TRBV6-1 and TRBJ2-3; a possible D gene is TRBD2 (5 bases). V lost 4 bases and J lost 3, with 14 bases in between. CDR1 and CDR2 from the germline V gene are MNHNS and SASEGT. The CDR3 consists of 15 residues. The CDR3 DNA reads TGTGCCAGCAGTGTCAGAGGGTGGGGTACAGATACGCAGTATTTT. It encodes CASSVRGWGTDTQYF.

This chain links TRBV7-2 with TRBJ2-7; 7 bases align to TRBD2. J was trimmed by 3 bases and V by 4 bases; bases with no gene match: 6. Looked up from germline, CDR1 is SGHTA and CDR2 is FQGNSA. There are 14 residues in the CDR3. The CDR3 region is CASSSGLVNYEQYF. The CDR3 bases are TGTGCCAGCAGCTCCGGACTAGTCAACTACGAGCAGTACTTC. The full variable domain, rest sourced from reference TRBV7-2 and TRBJ2-7, is GAGVSQSPSNKVTEKGKDVELRCDPISGHTALYWYRQSLGQGLEFLIYFQGNSAPDKSGLPSDRFSAERTGGSVSTLTIQRTQQEDSAVYLCASSSGLVNYEQYFGPGTRLTVT.

V and J are TRBV20-1 and TRBJ2-7; 10 nucleotides align to TRBD2. Trimming took 1 base from V and 0 from J; bases not matched to a gene: 6. Looked up from germline, CDR1 is DFQATT and CDR2 is SNEGSKA (reference sequence). The CDR3 extends over 16 amino acids. CDR3 sequence: CSARAPSGGSSYEQYF. The CDR3 coding sequence is TGCAGTGCTAGAGCCCCTAGCGGGGGCAGCTCCTACGAGCAGTACTTC.

This clonotype was seen at least ten times. This chain uses TRBV29-1 with TRBJ2-5, with TRBD1 matching 9 bases. Trimming took 4 bases from V and 4 from J; bases not matched to a gene: 10. Germline values: CDR1 SQVTM, CDR2 ANQGSEA. The CDR3 extends over 15 amino acids. CDR3 residues: CSVAGTGTGRETQYF. CDR3 bases: TGCAGCGTTGCGGGAACCGGGACAGGGAGAGAGACCCAGTACTTC.

This clonotype came up a few times. The chain links TRBV6-2 or TRBV6-3 to TRBJ1-2, with TRBD1 matching over 11 bases. The CDR3 runs to 14 residues. V lost 6 bases and J lost 5; bases outside the gene matches: 5. Germline V gene lookup returns CDR1 MNHEY and CDR2 SVGEGT. CDR3 amino acids: CASSHGQGAYGYTF. CDR3 nucleotides: TGTGCCAGCAGCCACGGACAGGGGGCTTATGGCTACACCTTC.

This clonotype was observed a few times. The CDR3 is CASSPPSGALETQYF. Written as DNA, the CDR3 is TGTGCCAGCTCACCACCGTCGGGGGCTCTAGAGACCCAGTACTTC. The rearrangement uses TRBV18 and TRBJ2-5; D might be TRBD1 or TRBD2, each matching 6 bases. The V gene's germline CDR1 is KGHSH and CDR2 LQKENI. Trimming removed 0 bases at V and 4 bases at J, with 12 bases between. CDR3 length: 15 residues.

This clonotype appeared a few times. The chain has TRBV10-2 and TRBJ2-1, with a weak D call TRBD2 (5 bases). This CDR3 has 15 residues. Trimming shortened V by 7 bases and J by 0 bases, and 13 bases separated the two germline ends. Germline CDR1 and CDR2: WSHSY and SAAADI. The DNA of the CDR3 is TGCGCCAGCAATAACGGTGGGAGCTCCTACAATGAGCAGTTCTTC. Translating gives CASNNGGSSYNEQFF.

This chain uses TRBV5-1 with TRBJ2-1; 8 bases line up with TRBD2. The CDR3 totals 19 residues. Germline assignment: CDR1 SGHRS and CDR2 YFSETQ. J gave up 0 bases and V 1 base, and 12 bases lay outside the gene matches. CDR3 region: CASSLKERGRPSSYNEQFF. CDR3 nucleotide sequence: TGCGCCAGCAGCTTGAAGGAACGCGGGAGGCCCTCCTCCTACAATGAGCAGTTCTTC.

Ten or more counts support this clonotype. The chain recombines TRBV12-3 or TRBV12-4 with TRBJ2-6; unclear D gene. Trimming pared 5 bases from V and 0 bases from J, leaving 20 bases between. CDR3 length equals 19 residues. This CDR3 reads CASSPNFGIVSSGANVLTF. The CDR3 nucleotides read TGTGCCAGCAGTCCAAACTTCGGTATAGTGAGCTCTGGGGCCAACGTCCTGACTTTC.

The chain joins TRBV6-2 or TRBV6-3 to TRBJ2-7; TRBD2 matches at 9 bases. CDR3 length: 14 residues. CDR1 is MNHEY, CDR2 SVGEGT, per germline. Losses at the gene ends were 4 bases for V and 7 bases for J; bases not matched to a gene: 8. The CDR3 region has the DNA TGTGCCAGCAGTTTCATAGCGGGAGCGAGGGAGCAGTACTTC. This codes for CASSFIAGAREQYF.

The chain recombines TRBV20-1 with TRBJ2-3; D remains unclear. The CDR3 loop spans 11 amino acids. V lost 6 bases, J lost 4 bases, and 8 bases lay in between. CDR1 and CDR2 (germline): DFQATT, SNEGSKA (reference sequence). The CDR3: CSASVSDTQYF. The CDR3, as DNA: TGCAGTGCCTCGGTGTCAGATACGCAGTATTTT.